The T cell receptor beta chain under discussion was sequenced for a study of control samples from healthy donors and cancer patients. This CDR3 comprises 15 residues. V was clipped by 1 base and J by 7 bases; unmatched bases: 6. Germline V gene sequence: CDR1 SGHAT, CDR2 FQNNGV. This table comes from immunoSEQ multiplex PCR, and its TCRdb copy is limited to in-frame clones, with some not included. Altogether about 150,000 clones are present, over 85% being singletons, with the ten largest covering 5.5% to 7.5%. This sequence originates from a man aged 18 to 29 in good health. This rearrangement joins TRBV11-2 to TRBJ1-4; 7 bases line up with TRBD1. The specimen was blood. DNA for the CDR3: TGTGCCAGCAGCTTAGGGCAGACAGGGAGTGAAAAACTGTTTTTT. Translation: CASSLGQTGSEKLFF.